A single sample is the source of the 18 T cell receptor beta chains below, sequenced in a study of T cells in Graves' hyperthyroidism and ophthalmopathy. TCR beta CDR3 region amplification was performed from RNA transcripts. When the TCR CDR3 underwent first-round RT-PCR, the HTBI primer set was used. TCRdb used MiXCR to reprocess the multiplex PCR reads, holding one entry per CDR3 protein. Among 350,000 to 450,000 distinct CDR3 sequences listed, about 14% were seen once. Sequencing input: blood. Receptors originate from a man in his forties or fifties with Graves' ophthalmopathy.

Only one count was recorded for this clonotype. This may stem from a read error, because a much larger clone lies one nucleotide away. The chain employs TRBV20-1 and TRBJ2-1, with D tentatively TRBD1 or TRBD2 (5 bases each). This CDR3 comprises 14 residues. Germline loops: CDR1 DFQATT, CDR2 SNEGSKA (reference sequence). The CDR3, as DNA: TGCAGTACTCCGGGACGGCAAATATACAGTGAGCAGTTCTTC. Translating it yields CSTPGRQIYSEQFF.

This clonotype was detected a few times. V is TRBV7-9 and J is TRBJ2-3; D is ambiguous. CDR1 is SEHNR and CDR2 is FQNEAQ in the germline V gene (reference sequence). The CDR3 spans 14 residues. Trimming took 3 bases from V and 0 from J, leaving 7 bases between them. This chain's CDR3 is CASSFSLSTDTQYF. In DNA form, the CDR3 reads TGTGCCAGCAGCTTCTCGTTGAGCACAGATACGCAGTATTTT.

The V gene is TRBV6-1, the J gene TRBJ2-7; TRBD2 agrees at 13 bases. Germline trimming cut 6 bases from V and 5 bases from J; bases unmatched to any gene: 7. The CDR3 length is 15 residues. Germline V lookup: CDR1 MNHNS, CDR2 SASEGT. The CDR3 nucleotides read TGTGCCAGCAGGGAACTAGCGGGAGGGGCCCACGAGCAGTACTTC. Its translation: CASRELAGGAHEQYF.

The chain carries TRBV6-1 and TRBJ1-2, with 7 bases aligning to TRBD1. The CDR3 totals 13 residues. V lost 7 bases to trimming and J lost 7 bases; unmatched junction nucleotides: 9. Germline V lookup: CDR1 MNHNS, CDR2 SASEGT. CDR3 sequence (DNA): TGTGCCAGCACCCTGACAGGGAGGCTTGGCTACACCTTC. Residues: CASTLTGRLGYTF.

This clonotype was seen ten or more times. The chain employs TRBV12-3 or TRBV12-4 and TRBJ2-5; the D gene is possibly TRBD2 (5 bases). V was cut by 1 base and J by 13 bases, with 10 bases left in between. This CDR3 comprises 11 residues. CDR3 DNA: TGTGCCAGCAGTTTAGGACCGACTACGTACTTC. This sequence encodes CASSLGPTTYF.

This clonotype was picked up one time. The chain links TRBV27 to TRBJ2-3; 12 bases fit TRBD2. J lost 4 bases, V lost 3 bases, and 8 bases had no gene match. Per the germline V gene, CDR1 is MNHEY and CDR2 is SMNVEV (reference sequence). This CDR3 is 17 amino acids long. CDR3 sequence reads: CASSLRTSGKGADTQYF. DNA of the CDR3: TGTGCCAGCAGTTTGAGGACTAGCGGGAAAGGGGCAGATACGCAGTATTTT.

In this sample, this clonotype turned up a few times. This chain joins TRBV9 and TRBJ2-3; D uncertain. This CDR3 has 15 residues. With 3 bases removed from V and 1 base from J, the gap between germline ends came to 12 bases. Germline-derived CDR1 and CDR2 are SGDLS and YYNGEE. The CDR3 coding sequence is TGTGCCAGCAGCGCGCCTCCCCGCGGCACAGATACGCAGTATTTT. This translates into CASSAPPRGTDTQYF.

This clonotype was counted ten times or more. The chain uses TRBV24-1 and TRBJ2-5, with D tentatively TRBD2 (6 bases). V dropped 4 bases and J dropped 1 base, with 18 bases sitting between them. This CDR3 has 17 residues. Germline CDR1 reads KGHDR; CDR2 reads SFDVKD. The CDR3 DNA is TGTGCCACCAGTGACCCCGCGGGCGGGGACTTCCAAGAGACCCAGTACTTC. Translation gives CATSDPAGGDFQETQYF.

Only a few counts were recorded for this clonotype. V gene TRBV27 combines with J gene TRBJ2-1; D possibly corresponds to TRBD2 (5 bases). This CDR3 comprises 13 residues. V lost 5 bases and J lost 8, with 13 bases in between. The germline gives CDR1 MNHEY, CDR2 SMNVEV (reference sequence). The CDR3 sequence is CASSPRGPHEQFF. CDR3 nucleotide sequence: TGTGCCAGCAGTCCCCGAGGGCCGCATGAGCAGTTCTTC.

The chain carries TRBV19 and TRBJ2-1; TRBD1 might be the D (6 bases). The CDR3 has 14 amino acids. The V gene lost 5 bases and the J gene lost 5 bases, with 13 bases spanning the gap. From germline, CDR1 is LNHDA and CDR2 SQIVND (reference sequence). The CDR3 bases are TGTGCCAGTAGTGTAACAGGGCTTAACAATGAGCAGTTCTTC. Translated, it gives CASSVTGLNNEQFF.

This clonotype was counted at least ten times. The chain employs TRBV11-1 and TRBJ2-1; D is undetermined. V was trimmed by 0 bases and J by 5 bases, leaving 11 bases between them. CDR1 is SGHAT, CDR2 FQDESV, per germline (reference sequence). CDR3 size: 15 residues. CDR3: CASSLALGNHNEQFF. The CDR3 region has the DNA TGTGCCAGCAGCTTAGCGCTAGGGAATCACAATGAGCAGTTCTTC.

This clonotype was counted at least ten times. This chain connects TRBV24-1 to TRBJ2-7, with a tentative D call TRBD1 (6 bases). With 6 bases removed from V and 8 bases from J, the gap between germline ends came to 13 bases. This CDR3 has 12 amino acids. Looked up from germline, CDR1 is KGHDR and CDR2 is SFDVKD. This chain's CDR3 is CATSWGPGKQYF. The CDR3 nucleotides are TGTGCCACCAGTTGGGGGCCCGGGAAGCAGTACTTC.

This clonotype was counted a few times. The chain uses TRBV6-2 or TRBV6-3 and TRBJ2-7; a possible D gene is TRBD2 (5 bases). This CDR3 region has 16 residues. Germline CDR1 reads MNHEY; CDR2 reads SVGEGT. Trimming cost V 7 bases and J 1 base, with 20 bases left between them. The CDR3 protein is CASTKNRGLESYEQYF. Here the CDR3 DNA reads TGTGCCAGCACCAAAAACCGGGGTCTGGAATCCTACGAGCAGTACTTC.

This clonotype was seen a handful of times. V gene TRBV6-1 combines with J gene TRBJ1-6, with D possibly being TRBD1 (5 bases). Germline lookup yields CDR1 MNHNS and CDR2 SASEGT. The V end lost 6 bases, the J end lost 7 bases, and 16 bases lay between the germline ends. This CDR3 comprises 15 residues. The CDR3 sequence is CASSRKGRPNSPLHF. In DNA form, the CDR3 reads TGTGCCAGCAGCCGAAAGGGACGGCCAAATTCACCCCTCCACTTT.

This clonotype was detected only a few times. V usage is TRBV14 and J usage is TRBJ2-3; 9 bases are shared with TRBD2. Germline CDR1 is SGHDN and CDR2 is FVKESK. Trimming at V came to 0 bases and at J to 5 bases, leaving 9 bases not matched to a gene. The CDR3 is 17 residues long. The DNA of the CDR3 is TGTGCCAGCAGCCAAGAAGTTAGCGGGAGCTGGGTAGATACGCAGTATTTT. Encoded protein: CASSQEVSGSWVDTQYF.

Concerning this clonotype itself: A clone one base away is much larger, so this may be a read error. The chain combines TRBV29-1 with TRBJ2-7; TRBD1 might be the D (6 bases). V lost 6 bases, J lost 4 bases, and 13 bases lay in between. In germline, CDR1 is SQVTM, CDR2 ANQGSEA. The CDR3 covers 12 residues. The CDR3 region has the DNA TGCAGCGTGCGGACAGAATCTTACGAGCAGTACTTC. Translated: CSVRTESYEQYF.

There are many counts of this clonotype. This rearrangement joins TRBV11-3 to TRBJ2-3, with 11 bases aligning to TRBD1. V gave up 5 bases and J gave up 8 bases; unmatched junction bases: 12. Germline V gene data show CDR1 as SGHNT and CDR2 as YENEEA. This CDR3 is 16 amino acids long. The CDR3 nucleotides are TGTGCCAGCAGCCAAGGGACAGGGGGTCCAAAGGGTACGCAGTATTTT. Its translation: CASSQGTGGPKGTQYF.

This clonotype was counted many times. V gene TRBV18 combines with J gene TRBJ2-7; unclear D gene. Germline V gene lookup returns CDR1 KGHSH and CDR2 LQKENI. The CDR3 is made up of 13 amino acids. The germline V and J ends were trimmed by 3 bases and 7 bases, with 13 bases remaining between them. CDR3 region: CASSPREGQEQYF. In DNA form, the CDR3 reads TGTGCCAGCTCACCCCGTGAAGGGCAGGAGCAGTACTTC.